This T cell receptor beta chain comes out of a study of T cell responses to AZD1222 COVID-19 vaccine. Study overall: It was second doses at about 4 or about 12 weeks that were pooled.

The germline V and J ends were trimmed by 4 bases and 0 bases, with 20 bases remaining between them. Germline CDR1 and CDR2: MGHRA and YSYEKL. The CDR3 is 18 amino acids. Broader study findings: Among the donors, most were white British and more were female, and clonal diversity was possibly underestimated. Of the AZD1222 recipients, only 5 to 7 were seropositive at baseline. Once two AZD1222 doses were given, Spike-specific TCR breadth and depth went up.

TCRdb's table, derived via immunoSEQ multiplex PCR, lists solely in-frame clones and lacks some. The table lists more than 150,000 clones, 85% to 90% of them singletons. Concerning this clone: Its cognate antigen is unknown.

The receptor comes from an adult in good health. The chain carries TRBV4-1 and TRBJ2-3, with a possible D match to TRBD2 (5 bases). This specimen consisted of peripheral blood, obtained on day 0 of AZD1222 vaccination. The CDR3 spells CASSLSPPSGSSTDTQYF. The DNA for the CDR3 is TGCGCCAGCAGCCTATCGCCCCCCAGCGGTTCTAGCACAGATACGCAGTATTTT.